This T cell receptor beta chain stems from a study of tumor-infiltrating lymphocytes in primary liver carcinoma. Overall study context: All patients, whether men or women, fell within 30 to 69 years of age. Overall study results and limits: In tumor-adjacent and tumor-blood pairs, overlap was lower than in tumor region pairs.

On this clonotype: What it binds is unknown.

Without any cell sorting, about 19-32 mg of bulk tissue yielded co-extracted RNA and DNA. Treatment of the patients' primary liver carcinoma consisted of surgical resection. Chronic HBV infection affected patients, none of whom had received treatment. Between the trimmed V and J ends, which lost 7 bases and 9 bases, there was a span of 28 bases. The germline V gene encodes CDR1 MDHEN and CDR2 SYDVKM. The CDR3 has 17 amino acids. A primer matching the constant region was used to make TCR beta cDNA from approximately 0.55 ug of total RNA. Three nested multiplex PCR rounds, a slightly modified ARM-PCR method, built the TCR beta libraries. Amplification in the first two PCR rounds was performed using TRBV1-TRBV30 forward primers and a C-beta reverse primer for 10 cycles each. From the multiplex PCR reads, TCRdb called clonotypes with MiXCR, one entry per CDR3 protein. The table records approximately 45,000 distinct CDR3 sequences, around 72% of them present only once.

V is TRBV28 and J is TRBJ1-5; D might be TRBD1 (5 bases). This clonotype was sampled from a man aged 35-49 years with primary liver carcinoma and hepatitis B virus infection. The sample comprised liver tumor tissue from sampling region 2. Subset noted: tumor region T2, inferior pole. CDR3 residues: CASTTGAGAQHSRPQHF. For the CDR3, the DNA is TGTGCCAGCACTACCGGGGCCGGGGCGCAGCACAGTCGGCCCCAGCATTTT.